This section outlines one T cell receptor (beta chain) sequence together with its context. Antigen unknown. Deep was the level at which the assay was run. Only in-frame clones appear in the TCRdb table, and some are missing; sequencing was by immunoSEQ multiplex PCR. The sample lists under 1,900,000 clones, approximately 98.5% occurring once. This record belongs to a study of shared clonotypes between healthy human individuals. Study-wide context: The study used three CD4 naive, three CD4 memory, two CD8 naive and one CD8 memory plate per donor.

Study outcomes and limitations: Incomplete sequencing of sorted subsets was indicated by rarefaction despite large depth.

The material sequenced was naive CD4+ T cells sorted from blood. Described subset: CD45RA+ positively selected. This sequence was found in a man younger than 45 in good health.

The CDR3 DNA is TGCGCCAGCAGCGGGAGGGTTCAAGAGACCCAGTACTTC. Protein product: CASSGRVQETQYF. The chain combines TRBV10-2 with TRBJ2-5, with 8 bases matching TRBD2. Germline CDR1 reads WSHSY; CDR2 reads SAAADI. Trimming at V came to 6 bases and at J to 2 bases, leaving 2 bases not matched to a gene. The CDR3 consists of 13 residues.